These 6 T cell receptor beta chains originate from one sample sequenced in a study of shared clonotypes between healthy human individuals. CD45RO-negative CD8 cells positively selected for CCR7 made up the naive population, which excluded terminally differentiated effector memory CD45RA+ cells. TCRdb's table, derived via immunoSEQ multiplex PCR, lists solely in-frame clones and lacks some. Here the sample spans about 2.1 million clones, approximately 94% being singletons. The specimen sequenced was naive CD8+ T cells from PBMCs. The receptor source for this set is a young man in good health. Some clones in this sample may be carry-over from other donors' samples.

V and J are TRBV29-1 and TRBJ1-2, with a weak D call TRBD1 (5 bases). The germline V gene has CDR1 SQVTM and CDR2 ANQGSEA. This CDR3 has 13 residues. The ends were cut back, 8 bases at V and 4 bases at J, with 17 bases in the middle. The CDR3, as DNA: TGCAGCACACCTCACCTTGGGGGCTATGGCTACACCTTC. The encoded protein is CSTPHLGGYGYTF. Complete variable domain (other parts from reference TRBV29-1 and TRBJ1-2): SAVISQKPSRDICQRGTSLTIQCQVDSQVTMMFWYRQQPGQSLTLIATANQGSEATYESGFVIDKFPISRPNLTFSTLTVSNMSPEDSSIYLCSTPHLGGYGYTFGSGTRLTVV.

The rearrangement links TRBV6-6 to TRBJ2-1, with D perhaps being TRBD1 or TRBD2 (5 bases each). With 5 bases removed from V and 5 bases from J, the gap between germline ends came to 13 bases. The germline gives CDR1 MNHNY, CDR2 SVGAGI (reference sequence). This CDR3 is 14 amino acids long. The CDR3 loop is CASSPGTRDNEQFF. The DNA for the CDR3 is TGTGCCAGCAGTCCCGGGACCCGGGACAATGAGCAGTTCTTC.

V is TRBV7-3 and J is TRBJ2-7; 11 nucleotides align to TRBD1. This CDR3 region has 15 residues. After removal of 4 bases from V and 4 bases from J, the junction contained 6 bases not matched to a gene. Germline CDR1 and CDR2: SGHTA and FQGTGA. CDR3 protein: CASSSGTGGVYEQYF. CDR3 in DNA: TGTGCCAGCAGCTCGGGGACAGGGGGTGTATACGAGCAGTACTTC.

The chain recombines TRBV29-1 with TRBJ2-7, with 8 nucleotides matching TRBD2. V shed 6 bases, J shed 4 bases, and the junction held 5 bases outside the gene matches. The CDR3 spans 12 residues. Germline V CDR1 and CDR2: SQVTM, ANQGSEA. Here the CDR3 DNA reads TGCAGCGTCAGCGGGAGCGGGTACGAGCAGTACTTC. Its translation: CSVSGSGYEQYF.

The chain recombines TRBV27 with TRBJ1-2; 8 nucleotides match TRBD1. Trimming removed 6 bases from V and 7 bases from J; junction bases left unmatched: 13. This CDR3 has 15 residues. Germline CDR1 is MNHEY and CDR2 is SMNVEV (reference sequence). The CDR3 spells CASRTHSGQGGGYTF. The CDR3 coding sequence is TGTGCCAGCAGGACCCACTCTGGACAGGGAGGTGGCTACACCTTC.

The J gene is TRBJ2-1, the V gene TRBV9, with TRBD1 identical over 8 bases. This CDR3 region has 15 residues. The V gene end was trimmed by 3 bases and the J gene end by 7 bases; junction bases not matched to a gene: 9. CDR1 is SGDLS, CDR2 YYNGEE, per germline. CDR3 in DNA: TGTGCCAGCAGCGCAGGACAGGGTGAGGGAAATGAGCAGTTCTTC. Protein sequence: CASSAGQGEGNEQFF.